The T cell receptor beta chain under discussion was sequenced for a study of blood T cell repertoires in COVID-19. Overall study: T cells, B-cell-depleted T cells, or PBMCs supplied cDNA or gDNA.

Participants were aged roughly 18 to 90 years, lived in under 25 US areas, and enrolled virtually. For recovered donors of Cohort 3, there were two negative PCRs, clearance, or symptom resolution. Clones were sequenced by immunoSEQ multiplex PCR, and TCRdb holds only the in-frame ones, with some missing. Of about 300,000 clones in the sample, 80% to 90% were seen once. Trimming removed 6 bases from V and 1 base from J, with 10 bases in between. The germline gives CDR1 MNHEY, CDR2 SMNVEV (reference sequence). This CDR3 has 14 amino acids. The receptor was isolated from a woman aged 18 to 35 who had recovered from COVID-19. The material sequenced was PBMCs or T cells enriched from blood (not recorded which). V gene TRBV27 combines with J gene TRBJ1-5; TRBD1 might be the D (5 bases). CDR3 nucleotide sequence: TGTGCCAGCAGCCTCAGACAGAGCAATCAGCCCCAGCATTTT. Translating gives CASSLRQSNQPQHF.